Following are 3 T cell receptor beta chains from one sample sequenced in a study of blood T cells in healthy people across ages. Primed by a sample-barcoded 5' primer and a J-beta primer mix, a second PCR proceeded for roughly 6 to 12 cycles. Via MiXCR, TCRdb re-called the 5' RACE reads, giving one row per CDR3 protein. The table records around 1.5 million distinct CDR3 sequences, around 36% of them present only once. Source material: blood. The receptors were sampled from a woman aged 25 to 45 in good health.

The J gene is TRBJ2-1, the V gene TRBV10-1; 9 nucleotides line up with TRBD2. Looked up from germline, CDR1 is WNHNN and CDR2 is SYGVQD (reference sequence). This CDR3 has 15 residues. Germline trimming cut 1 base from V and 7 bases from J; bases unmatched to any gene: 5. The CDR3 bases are TGCGCCAGCAGTGAGTTTTCTAGCGGGGTAAATGAGCAGTTCTTC. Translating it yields CASSEFSSGVNEQFF.

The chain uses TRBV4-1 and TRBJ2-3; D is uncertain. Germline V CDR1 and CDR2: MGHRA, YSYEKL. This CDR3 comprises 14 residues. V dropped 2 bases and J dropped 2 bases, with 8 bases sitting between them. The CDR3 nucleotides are TGCGCCAGCAGCCAAATTCGGTACACAGATACGCAGTATTTT. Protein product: CASSQIRYTDTQYF.

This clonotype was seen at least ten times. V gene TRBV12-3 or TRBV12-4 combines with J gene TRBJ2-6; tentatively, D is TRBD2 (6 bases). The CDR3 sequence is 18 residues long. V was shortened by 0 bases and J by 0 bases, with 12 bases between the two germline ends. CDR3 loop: CASSLALGGSSGANVLTF. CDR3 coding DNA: TGTGCCAGCAGTTTAGCCCTAGGAGGGAGCTCTGGGGCCAACGTCCTGACTTTC.